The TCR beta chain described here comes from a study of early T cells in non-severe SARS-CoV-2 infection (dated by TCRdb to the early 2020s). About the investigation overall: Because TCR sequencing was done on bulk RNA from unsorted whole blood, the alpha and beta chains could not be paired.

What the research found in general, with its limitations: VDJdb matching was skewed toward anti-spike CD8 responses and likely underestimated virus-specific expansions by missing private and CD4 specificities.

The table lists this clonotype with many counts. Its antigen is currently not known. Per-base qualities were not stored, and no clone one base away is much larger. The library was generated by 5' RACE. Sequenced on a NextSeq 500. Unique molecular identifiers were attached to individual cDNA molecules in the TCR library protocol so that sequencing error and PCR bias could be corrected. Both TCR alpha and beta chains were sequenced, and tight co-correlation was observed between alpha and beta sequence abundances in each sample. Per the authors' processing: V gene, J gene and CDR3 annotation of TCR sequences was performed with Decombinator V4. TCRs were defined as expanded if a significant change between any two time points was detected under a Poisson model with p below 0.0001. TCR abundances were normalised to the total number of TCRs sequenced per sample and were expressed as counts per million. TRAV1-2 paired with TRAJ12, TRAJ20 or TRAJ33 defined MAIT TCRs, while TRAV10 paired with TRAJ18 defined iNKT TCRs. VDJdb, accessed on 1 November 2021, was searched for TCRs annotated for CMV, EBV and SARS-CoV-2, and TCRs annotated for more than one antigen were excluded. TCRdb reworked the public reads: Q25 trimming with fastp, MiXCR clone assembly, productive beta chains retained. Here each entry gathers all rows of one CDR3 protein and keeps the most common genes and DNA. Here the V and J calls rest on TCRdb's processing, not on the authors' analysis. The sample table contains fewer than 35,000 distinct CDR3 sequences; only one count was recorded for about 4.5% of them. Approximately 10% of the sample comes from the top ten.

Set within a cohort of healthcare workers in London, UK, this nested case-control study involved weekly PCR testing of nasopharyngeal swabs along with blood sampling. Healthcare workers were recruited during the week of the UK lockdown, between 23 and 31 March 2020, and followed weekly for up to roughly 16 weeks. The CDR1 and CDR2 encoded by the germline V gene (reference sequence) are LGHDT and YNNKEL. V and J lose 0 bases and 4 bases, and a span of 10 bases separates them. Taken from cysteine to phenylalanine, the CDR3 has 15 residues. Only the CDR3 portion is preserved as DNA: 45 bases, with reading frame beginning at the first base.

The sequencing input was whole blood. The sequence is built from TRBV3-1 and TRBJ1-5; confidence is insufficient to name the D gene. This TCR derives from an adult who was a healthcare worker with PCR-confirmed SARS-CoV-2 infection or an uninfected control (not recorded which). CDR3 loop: CASSQDLVPNQPQHF. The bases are TGTGCCAGCAGCCAAGATTTGGTTCCAAATCAGCCCCAGCATTTT.